The 30 T cell receptor beta chains in this list originate from one sample, sequenced in a study of blood T cell repertoires in COVID-19. Measured with immunoSEQ multiplex PCR; TCRdb has only the in-frame clones, and not every one. The sample includes hundreds of thousands of clones, about 86% of them seen just once. The specimen sequenced was peripheral blood. The receptors derive from a woman aged 50 to 60 with acute or convalescent COVID-19.

Regarding this clone: The sample has other DNA sequences that encode this CDR3 too. This chain joins TRBV19 and TRBJ1-5; 8 bases agree with TRBD1. From germline, CDR1 is LNHDA and CDR2 SQIVND (reference sequence). The CDR3 length is 13 residues. After removal of 6 bases from V and 2 bases from J, the junction contained 0 bases not matched to a gene. CDR3 DNA: TGTGCCAGTAGGGGACAGGGCAATCAGCCCCAGCATTTT. Amino acids: CASRGQGNQPQHF.

The chain couples TRBV30 to TRBJ1-5; 12 bases map to TRBD1. CDR1 is GTSNPN, CDR2 SVGIG, per germline (reference sequence). The trim removed 4 bases at V and 1 base at J, leaving 11 bases unmatched. The CDR3 length is 18 residues. CDR3 amino acids: CAWTKGQGAIGSNQPQHF. The CDR3 nucleotides read TGTGCCTGGACCAAGGGACAGGGGGCGATCGGAAGCAATCAGCCCCAGCATTTT.

The rearrangement joins TRBV5-1 to TRBJ2-1; 8 bases line up with TRBD1. Germline V CDR1 and CDR2: SGHRS, YFSETQ. The CDR3 covers 15 residues. With 0 bases clipped from V and 5 bases from J, the junction kept 4 bases outside the gene matches. The CDR3 coding sequence is TGCGCCAGCAGCTTGGAAAGGACAGGGAACAATGAGCAGTTCTTC. This sequence encodes CASSLERTGNNEQFF.

This clone was observed a handful of times. The V and J genes are TRBV24-1 and TRBJ2-3; 8 bases are shared with TRBD1. Germline V CDR1 and CDR2: KGHDR, SFDVKD. This CDR3 has 17 residues. Germline trimming cut 3 bases from V and 1 base from J; bases unmatched to any gene: 8. The CDR3 region is CATSDLRDRRGTDTQYF. CDR3 nucleotide sequence: TGTGCCACCAGTGATCTCCGGGACAGGAGGGGCACAGATACGCAGTATTTT.

This chain connects TRBV12-3 or TRBV12-4 to TRBJ2-3; D unresolved. Trimming removed 3 bases from V and 6 bases from J, with 7 bases in between. The CDR3 sequence is 12 residues long. The CDR3 region has the DNA TGTGCCAGCAGTTTGGCACCGGATACGCAGTATTTT. The encoded protein is CASSLAPDTQYF.

The rearrangement links TRBV6-2 or TRBV6-3 to TRBJ2-7; D remains ambiguous. From germline, CDR1 is MNHEY and CDR2 SVGEGT. This CDR3 contains 16 residues. Trimming cost V 0 bases and J 0 bases, with 12 bases left between them. Here the CDR3 DNA reads TGTGCCAGCAGTTACTCGATTCGACACCTCTCCTACGAGCAGTACTTC. It translates to CASSYSIRHLSYEQYF.

The chain uses TRBV7-2 and TRBJ2-5; 8 bases are a match to TRBD1. The germline V gene encodes CDR1 SGHTA and CDR2 FQGNSA. This CDR3 contains 14 residues. V gave up 7 bases and J gave up 5 bases; unmatched junction bases: 9. DNA of the CDR3: TGTGCCAGCACGACTACAGGGGGAGCGGAGACCCAGTACTTC. Translating gives CASTTTGGAETQYF.

The chain joins TRBV3-1 (or the pseudogene TRBV3-2) to TRBJ1-3; D gene unclear. The CDR3 runs 15 residues. The V end lost 4 bases, the J end lost 2 bases, and 12 bases lay between the germline ends. Germline CDR1 is LGHDT and CDR2 is YNNKEL (reference sequence). CDR3 in DNA: TGTGCCAGCAGCCTCGGACTGGCGGCTGGAAACACCATATATTTT. Residues: CASSLGLAAGNTIYF.

The gene calls are TRBV19 and TRBJ1-5, with D perhaps TRBD1 (5 bases). In germline, CDR1 is LNHDA, CDR2 SQIVND (reference sequence). The CDR3 totals 13 residues. The V and J ends lost 6 bases and 5 bases respectively, with 11 bases between them. CDR3 DNA: TGTGCCAGTAGCAGCGGGGGATATCAGCCCCAGCATTTT. This sequence encodes CASSSGGYQPQHF.

The rearrangement uses TRBV7-9 and TRBJ2-2; D is uncertain. V lost 5 bases and J lost 0, with 10 bases in between. The CDR3 totals 15 residues. Germline lookup yields CDR1 SEHNR and CDR2 FQNEAQ (reference sequence). This CDR3 reads CASSHRVTNTGELFF. For the CDR3, the DNA is TGTGCCAGCAGCCACCGGGTTACGAACACCGGGGAGCTGTTTTTT.

The chain carries TRBV4-2 and TRBJ1-2; perhaps TRBD1 as D (5 bases). The length of the CDR3 is 15 residues. Germline lookup yields CDR1 LGHNA and CDR2 YNFKEQ. Trimming removed 0 bases from V and 4 bases from J, with 12 bases in between. In DNA, the CDR3 is TGTGCCAGCAGCCAAGATTTAGGGGCCTCCTATGGCTACACCTTC. Translating gives CASSQDLGASYGYTF.

The chain joins TRBV20-1 to TRBJ1-3; TRBD1 might be the D (5 bases). The CDR3 loop spans 17 amino acids. The germline CDR1 and CDR2 sequences are DFQATT and SNEGSKA (reference sequence). V dropped 3 bases and J dropped 0 bases, with 18 bases sitting between them. The CDR3 coding sequence is TGCAGTGCTAGTTCCCTCTACCGGACAACCTCTGGAAACACCATATATTTT. Amino acids: CSASSLYRTTSGNTIYF.

The J gene is TRBJ1-5, the V gene TRBV3-1 (or the pseudogene TRBV3-2); D unclear. The CDR3 loop spans 13 amino acids. Germline lookup yields CDR1 LGHDT and CDR2 YNNKEL (reference sequence). Trimming removed 0 bases at V and 5 bases at J, with 5 bases between. The DNA of the CDR3 is TGTGCCAGCAGCCAAGACCAGTATCAGCCCCAGCATTTT. Its translation is CASSQDQYQPQHF.

This clone has just one count. V is TRBV5-1 and J is TRBJ2-6; weak D call: TRBD1 (6 bases). Germline CDR1 SGHRS, CDR2 YFSETQ. The CDR3 is 16 residues long. Between the trimmed V and J ends, which lost 4 bases and 6 bases, there was a span of 17 bases. CDR3: CASSPPGQRAANVLTF. CDR3 in DNA: TGCGCCAGCAGCCCCCCCGGACAGCGAGCGGCCAACGTCCTGACTTTC.

The rearrangement links TRBV4-2 to TRBJ2-2; tentative D call: TRBD2 (6 bases). Trimming left V 1 base short and J 7 bases short, with 7 bases between. The germline V gene encodes CDR1 LGHNA and CDR2 YNFKEQ. This CDR3 spans 13 amino acids. In nucleotides, the CDR3 is TGTGCCAGCAGCCAAGTGGGAGGCGGGGAGCTGTTTTTT. Protein product: CASSQVGGGELFF.

The chain joins TRBV4-3 to TRBJ2-1, with 8 bases fitting TRBD2. Germline CDR1 LGHNA, CDR2 YSLEER. This CDR3 comprises 17 residues. J lost 0 bases, V lost 0 bases, and 4 bases had no gene match. CDR3 loop: CASSQDRLAGSYNEQFF. The CDR3 DNA follows: TGCGCCAGCAGCCAAGATCGGCTAGCGGGCTCCTACAATGAGCAGTTCTTC.

The CDR3 here is CAITPGQGGHGYTF. CDR3 DNA sequence: TGTGCCATCACCCCAGGACAGGGTGGGCATGGCTACACCTTC. V is TRBV10-3 and J is TRBJ1-2; 8 bases align to TRBD1. Germline V gene lookup returns CDR1 ENHRY and CDR2 SYGVKD. The V and J ends lost 7 bases and 6 bases, in that order; junction bases with no gene match: 10. The CDR3 is made up of 14 amino acids.

The V and J genes are TRBV5-1 and TRBJ2-1; D not resolved. This CDR3 is 18 amino acids long. Germline V CDR1 and CDR2: SGHRS, YFSETQ. Trimming pared 1 base from V and 7 bases from J, leaving 24 bases between. DNA for the CDR3: TGCGCCAGCAGCTTGTTGAGAGAGAGTACTACAATTGGGAATGAGCAGTTCTTC. The encoded protein is CASSLLRESTTIGNEQFF.

V and J are TRBV5-1 and TRBJ2-1, with 7 bases fitting TRBD1. Germline V gene sequence: CDR1 SGHRS, CDR2 YFSETQ. J gave up 4 bases and V 0 bases, and 4 bases lay outside the gene matches. This CDR3 region has 15 residues. CDR3 DNA: TGCGCCAGCAGCTTGGAGCCAGGGGGTTACAATGAGCAGTTCTTC. Protein sequence: CASSLEPGGYNEQFF.

The chain carries TRBV9 and TRBJ2-5; 13 nucleotides align to TRBD2. Germline CDR1 is SGDLS and CDR2 is YYNGEE. This CDR3 comprises 16 residues. V lost 1 base to trimming and J lost 5 bases; unmatched junction nucleotides: 5. The CDR3, as DNA: TGTGCCAGCAGCGTAACACTAGCGGGGGGGCTTGAGACCCAGTACTTC. Protein sequence: CASSVTLAGGLETQYF.

This sequence joins TRBV5-6 and TRBJ1-4, with a tentative D call TRBD1 (5 bases). V gave up 4 bases and J gave up 1 base, with 14 bases separating them. The CDR3 has 16 amino acids. The germline V gene has CDR1 SGHDT and CDR2 YYEEEE. The CDR3 loop is CASSQTWRGTNEKLFF. Written as DNA, the CDR3 is TGTGCCAGCAGCCAAACGTGGAGGGGAACTAATGAAAAACTGTTTTTT.

The chain links TRBV19 to TRBJ1-5; 9 positions match TRBD1. Germline CDR1 LNHDA, CDR2 SQIVND (reference sequence). The trim removed 4 bases at V and 7 bases at J, leaving 5 bases unmatched. This CDR3 region has 14 residues. Here the CDR3 reads CASSTGQGWQPQHF. The CDR3 coding sequence is TGTGCCAGTAGTACCGGACAGGGGTGGCAGCCCCAGCATTTT.

The genes are TRBV10-1 and TRBJ2-3; 12 nucleotides match TRBD1. V lost 1 base and J lost 0; bases outside the gene matches: 8. The length of the CDR3 is 19 residues. The V gene's germline CDR1 is WNHNN and CDR2 SYGVQD (reference sequence). CDR3 sequence (DNA): TGCGCCAGCAGTGAGTTCCGCCGGGACAGGGGGCCTAGCACAGATACGCAGTATTTT. It encodes CASSEFRRDRGPSTDTQYF.

This rearrangement joins TRBV19 to TRBJ2-3; 7 nucleotides agree with TRBD2. Germline V CDR1 and CDR2: LNHDA, SQIVND (reference sequence). V dropped 3 bases and J dropped 3; count of bases not matched to a gene: 9. The CDR3 covers 16 residues. The CDR3 DNA reads TGTGCCAGTAGTATCTACCCGGGGGGTAGAACAGATACGCAGTATTTT. Its translation is CASSIYPGGRTDTQYF. The whole variable domain, filled in from reference TRBV19 and TRBJ2-3, reads DGGITQSPKYLFRKEGQNVTLSCEQNLNHDAMYWYRQDPGQGLRLIYYSQIVNDFQKGDIAEGYSVSREKKESFPLTVTSAQKNPTAFYLCASSIYPGGRTDTQYFGPGTRLTVL.

The chain is built from TRBV12-5 and TRBJ2-7; D call uncertain. Germline V gives CDR1 LGHNT, CDR2 FRNRAP. Between the trimmed V and J ends, which lost 4 bases and 2 bases, there was a span of 9 bases. The CDR3 runs 13 residues. CDR3 loop: CASGSRLTYEQYF. The CDR3 nucleotides are TGTGCTAGTGGTTCCCGACTTACCTACGAGCAGTACTTC.

This chain joins TRBV13 and TRBJ2-3; the match to TRBD2 covers 10 bases. V was clipped by 5 bases and J by 4 bases; unmatched bases: 12. In germline, CDR1 is PRHDT, CDR2 FYEKMQ (reference sequence). CDR3 length: 17 amino acids. CDR3 nucleotides: TGTGCCAGCAGCATGACCGGGACTAGCGTCGGTCCAGATACGCAGTATTTT. Amino acid sequence: CASSMTGTSVGPDTQYF.

The chain uses TRBV10-3 and TRBJ1-4; D call uncertain. Trimming took off 3 bases at V and 2 bases at J, with 13 bases between the two ends. The V gene's germline CDR1 is ENHRY and CDR2 SYGVKD. There are 16 residues in the CDR3. CDR3 nucleotides: TGTGCCATCAGTGACGGGTCCGGGTCCACTAATGAAAAACTGTTTTTT. It codes for CAISDGSGSTNEKLFF.

The V and J genes are TRBV12-5 and TRBJ1-3; a weak D match, TRBD1 (5 bases). CDR3 length: 14 amino acids. Trimming took 2 bases from V and 1 from J, leaving 6 bases between them. Germline CDR1 LGHNT, CDR2 FRNRAP. The chain's CDR3 is CASGLSGSGNTIYF. CDR3 DNA: TGTGCTAGTGGTTTGTCAGGGTCTGGAAACACCATATATTTT.

This chain links TRBV27 with TRBJ2-1; D gene uncertain. CDR3 length: 15 amino acids. Trimming took 2 bases from V and 0 from J, leaving 8 bases between them. The V gene's germline CDR1 is MNHEY and CDR2 SMNVEV (reference sequence). DNA for the CDR3: TGTGCCAGCAGTTTAAGCGCCCACTCCTACAATGAGCAGTTCTTC. This sequence encodes CASSLSAHSYNEQFF.

This chain joins TRBV20-1 and TRBJ2-6; D may be TRBD2 (7 bases). Germline V gives CDR1 DFQATT, CDR2 SNEGSKA (reference sequence). Deletions cut 3 bases from V and 4 bases from J, with 10 bases between. The CDR3 runs 14 residues. In nucleotides, the CDR3 is TGCAGTGCTAGTCGGGGGGCCGGGGCCAACGTCCTGACTTTC. This sequence encodes CSASRGAGANVLTF.